In its sample, the clone carrying this T cell receptor beta chain was seen many times. Using its own MiXCR run on the 5' RACE reads, TCRdb lists one record per CDR3 protein. The profile covers over 45,000 distinct CDR3 sequences, with 5.8% appearing a single time and less than 1.5% taken by the ten largest. Germline-derived CDR1 and CDR2 are SGHTA and FQGNSA. The CDR3 is 13 amino acids. Between the trimmed V and J ends, which lost 4 bases and 5 bases, there was a span of 11 bases. This specimen comes from a study of neurological immune-mediated disorders. The receptor's source is a woman younger than 35 with multiple sclerosis. The chain employs TRBV7-2 and TRBJ2-5; D is tentatively TRBD1 or TRBD2 (5 bases each). The sequenced sample consisted of CD4+ T cells from blood. The CDR3 is CASSSPWGETQYF. As DNA, the CDR3 is TGTGCCAGCAGCTCACCCTGGGGGGAGACCCAGTACTTC.